This TCR beta chain was captured in a study of early T cells in non-severe SARS-CoV-2 infection. Turning to the study itself: Unsorted whole-blood RNA was sequenced in bulk, leaving chains unpaired. Points from the study as a whole: Anti-spike CD8 responses were favored by VDJdb matching, which missed private and CD4 specificities.

Individual cDNA molecules received unique molecular identifiers. TCRdb reanalysed the 5' RACE reads using MiXCR and keeps one entry per CDR3 protein. The sample contains 90,000 to 130,000 distinct CDR3 sequences, 10% to 15% of which appear only once. Germline CDR1 DFQATT, CDR2 SNEGSKA (reference sequence). V dropped 4 bases and J dropped 2; count of bases not matched to a gene: 10. This CDR3 has 15 amino acids. The sample holds many counts of this clonotype. Its matching antigen is unknown. This chain joins TRBV20-1 and TRBJ1-1; 7 nucleotides match TRBD1. The sequence was obtained from an adult who was a healthcare worker with PCR-confirmed SARS-CoV-2 infection or an uninfected control (not recorded which). This sample comprised whole blood, obtained at baseline. The CDR3 DNA reads as TGCAGTGCTACAGACAGGGCCGCTAGAAACACTGAAGCTTTCTTT. Its translation is CSATDRAARNTEAFF.